This entry lists 5 T cell receptor beta chains sequenced from one sample in a study of blood T cell repertoires in COVID-19 (dated by TCRdb to 2018 to 2020). Libraries were constructed by the immunoSEQ multiplex PCR assay. TCRdb obtained this table from immuneACCESS and retained in-frame rearrangements with V and J assigned. These tables miss some clones; where compared with another copy, unresolved V genes account for less than half of the shortfall, and the remainder is unexplained. For this sample there are around 250,000 clones; more than 75% appear just once. 1.5% to 2% of the sample is taken by the ten largest. Sequencing was done on a sample of peripheral blood. These TCRs come from a woman aged 55-75 years who had recovered from COVID-19.

V is TRBV5-1 and J is TRBJ1-4, with a possible D match to TRBD1 (5 bases). The CDR3 is 15 residues long. Germline values: CDR1 SGHRS, CDR2 YFSETQ. The V and J ends lost 0 bases and 7 bases respectively, with 13 bases between them. The CDR3 DNA is TGCGCCAGCAGCTTGGAACCGGGACTTGGTGAAAAACTGTTTTTT. It is translated as CASSLEPGLGEKLFF.

J is TRBJ2-6 and V is TRBV5-6, with D perhaps TRBD2 (5 bases). V lost 2 bases and J 1 base, leaving 10 bases between the germline ends. Germline V gene sequence: CDR1 SGHDT, CDR2 YYEEEE. The CDR3 is 16 amino acids. The CDR3 protein is CASSFQGGSGANVLTF. The DNA for the CDR3 is TGTGCCAGCAGCTTTCAAGGCGGGTCTGGGGCCAACGTCCTGACTTTC. Full variable domain (remainder filled in from reference TRBV5-6 and TRBJ2-6): DAGVTQSPTHLIKTRGQQVTLRCSPKSGHDTVSWYQQALGQGPQFIFQYYEEEERQRGNFPDRFSGHQFPNYSSELNVNALLLGDSALYLCASSFQGGSGANVLTFGAGSRLTVL.

V gene TRBV5-1 combines with J gene TRBJ2-2, with 7 bases lining up with TRBD1. The J segment lost 4 bases and the V segment lost 5 bases, leaving 8 bases of the junction unmatched. CDR3 length: 15 residues. Germline V CDR1 and CDR2: SGHRS, YFSETQ. CDR3 nucleotide sequence: TGCGCCAGCAGAGACAGGGTGAACCCCACCGGGGAGCTGTTTTTT. Translated: CASRDRVNPTGELFF.

This clone was counted between two and nine times. The rearrangement uses TRBV5-1 and TRBJ2-7; maybe TRBD1 (6 bases). The CDR3 sequence is 15 residues long. V lost 4 bases and J lost 5, with 19 bases in between. Looked up from germline, CDR1 is SGHRS and CDR2 is YFSETQ. This chain's CDR3 is CASSIAGTRRDEQYF. The CDR3 region has the DNA TGCGCCAGCAGCATTGCCGGGACACGGCGTGACGAGCAGTACTTC.

The gene calls are TRBV2 and TRBJ1-2, with D possibly matching TRBD1 (5 bases). The CDR3 contains 13 residues. The germline V gene has CDR1 SNHLY and CDR2 FYNNEI. V lost 1 base and J lost 10, with 13 bases in between. The CDR3 spells CASSEGGQGIYTF. In nucleotides, the CDR3 is TGTGCCAGCAGTGAAGGGGGCCAAGGTATCTACACCTTC.